The 10 T cell receptor beta chains below all came from one sample that was sequenced in a study of identical twins listed by TCRdb under 2016. Library method: 5' RACE. The sample was run on an Illumina HiSeq 2000. The public reads were reprocessed in TCRdb via fastp at Q25 and MiXCR, keeping in-frame beta chains. Identical CDR3 protein sequences are pooled into one entry, listed with their most common genes and DNA. The sample contains 450,000 to 500,000 distinct CDR3 sequences, about 13% of them found a single time. The ten largest clones represent approximately 0.98% of the sample. These same records also appear under a second study, on yellow fever vaccine responses in identical twins.

What was sequenced was CD4+ T cells sorted from blood. These TCRs come from a woman between 18 and 30 years old in good health.

In this sample, this clonotype turned up a few times. This CDR3 is CASSETVVGSPLHF. The CDR3, as DNA: TGTGCCAGCAGTGAAACAGTGGTTGGTTCACCCCTCCACTTT. The chain has TRBV25-1 and TRBJ1-6; D not resolved. The length of the CDR3 is 14 residues. Germline CDR1 MGHDK, CDR2 SYGVNS. V dropped 2 bases and J dropped 9 bases, with 11 bases sitting between them.

The J gene is TRBJ2-3, the V gene TRBV11-2, with TRBD2 matching over 15 bases. CDR3 length: 16 residues. Germline CDR1 reads SGHAT; CDR2 reads FQNNGV. V gave up 4 bases and J gave up 4 bases; unmatched junction bases: 3. CDR3 sequence: CASSSGLAGGADTQYF. CDR3 bases: TGTGCCAGCAGCTCAGGACTAGCGGGAGGGGCAGATACGCAGTATTTT. The variable domain in full, with the rest retrieved from reference TRBV11-2 and TRBJ2-3, is EAGVAQSPRYKIIEKRQSVAFWCNPISGHATLYWYQQILGQGPKLLIQFQNNGVVDDSQLPKDRFSAERLKGVDSTLKIQPAKLEDSAVYLCASSSGLAGGADTQYFGPGTRLTVL.

This clonotype was seen a handful of times. The V call is TRBV20-1, the J call TRBJ2-7; TRBD1 matches at 7 bases. This CDR3 contains 16 residues. V shed 4 bases and J 0 bases; nucleotides not matched to a gene: 12. The germline V gene has CDR1 DFQATT and CDR2 SNEGSKA (reference sequence). The CDR3 loop is CSATALQGSGSYEQYF. The DNA of the CDR3 is TGCAGTGCTACGGCCTTACAGGGGTCTGGCTCCTACGAGCAGTACTTC.

V gene TRBV11-2 combines with J gene TRBJ2-5; D is uncertain. The CDR3 contains 15 residues. Trimming pared 1 base from V and 0 bases from J, leaving 9 bases between. Germline V CDR1 and CDR2: SGHAT, FQNNGV. The CDR3 DNA is TGTGCCAGCAGCTTAGCCACCCCAAACCAAGAGACCCAGTACTTC. Translation: CASSLATPNQETQYF.

There are many counts of this clonotype. The V gene is TRBV7-2, the J gene TRBJ1-4; 7 bases are a match to TRBD1. Germline V gives CDR1 SGHTA, CDR2 FQGNSA. This CDR3 spans 14 amino acids. The V and J ends lost 1 base and 8 bases, in that order; junction bases with no gene match: 4. The CDR3 DNA sequence: TGTGCCAGCAGCTTAGGGGCAGGGGGGGAAAAACTGTTTTTT. Its protein product is CASSLGAGGEKLFF.

The V gene is TRBV4-1, the J gene TRBJ2-1; the match to TRBD2 covers 9 bases. Per the germline V gene, CDR1 is MGHRA and CDR2 is YSYEKL. CDR3 length: 16 residues. V lost 3 bases and J lost 2; bases outside the gene matches: 5. Here the CDR3 reads CASSQVSSGAYNEQFF. CDR3 bases: TGCGCCAGCAGCCAGGTCTCTAGCGGGGCCTACAATGAGCAGTTCTTC.

There are a few counts of this clonotype. This rearrangement joins TRBV24-1 to TRBJ2-2, with TRBD1 identical over 7 bases. Trimming took 4 bases from V and 7 from J; bases not matched to a gene: 8. This CDR3 spans 15 amino acids. From germline, CDR1 is KGHDR and CDR2 SFDVKD. This CDR3 reads CATSDPTTGIGELFF. Here the CDR3 DNA reads TGTGCCACCAGTGACCCAACGACAGGGATCGGGGAGCTGTTTTTT.

Note on this clonotype: One junction end disagrees with the germline gene, perhaps due to a read error. The J gene is TRBJ2-1, the V gene TRBV11-2; unclear D gene. CDR1 is SGHAT and CDR2 is FQNNGV in the germline V gene. This CDR3 contains 12 residues. For the CDR3, the DNA is TGTGCCAGCAGCATAGACGGGCATGAGCAGTTCTTC. The encoded protein is CASSIDGHEQFF.

The chain links TRBV30 to TRBJ1-5, with TRBD1 identical over 10 bases. Germline V lookup: CDR1 GTSNPN, CDR2 SVGIG (reference sequence). J gave up 2 bases and V 7 bases, and 2 bases lay outside the gene matches. The CDR3 has 13 residues. DNA of the CDR3: TGTGCCTTAGGGACAGGGGGCAATCAGCCCCAGCATTTT. Encoded protein: CALGTGGNQPQHF.

The chain links TRBV12-1 to TRBJ2-3; the table's D gene call, TRBD1, was not cross checked with the DNA. TRBV12-1 is a pseudogene segment. The CDR3 is 16 residues long. For the CDR3, the DNA is TGTGCCAGCAGCCCCGCAGGACAGGGGTCAGGAGATACGCAGTATTTT. Encoded protein: CASSPAGQGSGDTQYF.